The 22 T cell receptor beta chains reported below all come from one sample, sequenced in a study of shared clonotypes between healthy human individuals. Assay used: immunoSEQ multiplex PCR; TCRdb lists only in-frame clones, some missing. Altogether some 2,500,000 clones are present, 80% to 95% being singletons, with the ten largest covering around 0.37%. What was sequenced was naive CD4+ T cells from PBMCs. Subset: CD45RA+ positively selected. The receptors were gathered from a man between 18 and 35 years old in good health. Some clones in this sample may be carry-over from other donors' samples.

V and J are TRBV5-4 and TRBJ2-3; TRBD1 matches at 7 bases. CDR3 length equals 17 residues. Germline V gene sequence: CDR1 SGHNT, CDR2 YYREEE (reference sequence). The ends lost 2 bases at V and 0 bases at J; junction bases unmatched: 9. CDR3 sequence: CASSLKAGTESTDTQYF. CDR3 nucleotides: TGTGCCAGCAGCTTAAAAGCCGGGACAGAGAGCACAGATACGCAGTATTTT. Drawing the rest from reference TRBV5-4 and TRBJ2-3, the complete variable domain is ETGVTQSPTHLIKTRGQQVTLRCSSQSGHNTVSWYQQALGQGPQFIFQYYREEENGRGNFPPRFSGLQFPNYSSELNVNALELDDSALYLCASSLKAGTESTDTQYFGPGTRLTVL.

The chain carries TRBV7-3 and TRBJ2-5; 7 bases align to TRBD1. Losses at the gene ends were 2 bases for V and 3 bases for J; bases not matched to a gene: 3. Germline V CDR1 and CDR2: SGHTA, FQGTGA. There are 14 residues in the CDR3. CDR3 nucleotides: TGTGCCAGCAGCTTATCAGGGACAGAAGAGACCCAGTACTTC. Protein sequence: CASSLSGTEETQYF.

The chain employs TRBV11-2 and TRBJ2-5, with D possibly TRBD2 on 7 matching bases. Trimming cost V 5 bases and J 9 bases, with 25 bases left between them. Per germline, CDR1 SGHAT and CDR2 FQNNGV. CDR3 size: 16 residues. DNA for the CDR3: TGTGCCAGCAGCCGAGGGAGGGGGGCAAGTTTCGGGGCCCAGTACTTC. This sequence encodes CASSRGRGASFGAQYF.

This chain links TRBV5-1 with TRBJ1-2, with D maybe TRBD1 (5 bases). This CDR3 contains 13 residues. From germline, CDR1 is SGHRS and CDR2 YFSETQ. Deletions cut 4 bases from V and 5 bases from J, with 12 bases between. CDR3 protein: CASSPGLSYGYTF. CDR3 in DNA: TGCGCCAGCAGCCCGGGGCTTTCTTATGGCTACACCTTC.

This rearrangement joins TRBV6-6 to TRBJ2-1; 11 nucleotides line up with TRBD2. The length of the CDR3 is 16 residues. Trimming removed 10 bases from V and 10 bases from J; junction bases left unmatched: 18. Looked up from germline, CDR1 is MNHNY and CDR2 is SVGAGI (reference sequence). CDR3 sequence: CATRSLTSGRVGEQFF. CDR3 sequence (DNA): TGTGCCACCCGATCCCTCACTAGCGGGAGAGTAGGGGAGCAGTTCTTC.

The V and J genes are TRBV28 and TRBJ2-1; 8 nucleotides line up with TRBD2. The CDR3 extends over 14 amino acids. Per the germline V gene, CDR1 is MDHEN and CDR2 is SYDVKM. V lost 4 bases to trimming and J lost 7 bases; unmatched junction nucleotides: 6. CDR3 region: CASSSGTSRNEQFF. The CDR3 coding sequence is TGTGCCAGCAGTTCCGGGACTAGTAGGAATGAGCAGTTCTTC. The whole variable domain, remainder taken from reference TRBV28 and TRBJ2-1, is DVKVTQSSRYLVKRTGEKVFLECVQDMDHENMFWYRQDPGLGLRLIYFSYDVKMKEKGDIPEGYSVSREKKERFSLILESASTNQTSMYLCASSSGTSRNEQFFGPGTRLTVL.

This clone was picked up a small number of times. The CDR3 reads CASSLGGLSYEQYF. DNA of the CDR3: TGTGCCAGCAGTTTAGGGGGACTCTCCTACGAGCAGTACTTC. This rearrangement joins TRBV27 to TRBJ2-7, with a possible D match to TRBD2 (6 bases). Trimming stripped 2 bases from V and 0 bases from J, with 8 bases between. This CDR3 is 14 amino acids long. Germline CDR1 and CDR2: MNHEY and SMNVEV (reference sequence).

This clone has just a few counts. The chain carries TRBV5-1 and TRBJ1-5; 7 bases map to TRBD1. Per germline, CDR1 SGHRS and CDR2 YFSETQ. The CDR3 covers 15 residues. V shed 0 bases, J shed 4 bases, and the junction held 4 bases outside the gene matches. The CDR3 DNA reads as TGCGCCAGCAGCTTGGACGGGACAGATAATCAGCCCCAGCATTTT. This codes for CASSLDGTDNQPQHF. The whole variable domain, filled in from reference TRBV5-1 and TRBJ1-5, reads KAGVTQTPRYLIKTRGQQVTLSCSPISGHRSVSWYQQTPGQGLQFLFEYFSETQRNKGNFPGRFSGRQFSNSRSEMNVSTLELGDSALYLCASSLDGTDNQPQHFGDGTRLSIL.

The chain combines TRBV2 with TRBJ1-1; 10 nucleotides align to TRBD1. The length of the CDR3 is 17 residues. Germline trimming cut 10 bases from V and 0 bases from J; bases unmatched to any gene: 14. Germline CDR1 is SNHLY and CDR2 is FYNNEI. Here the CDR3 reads CATTRDRGGSMNTEAFF. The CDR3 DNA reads TGTGCCACGACCCGGGACAGGGGAGGGTCCATGAACACTGAAGCTTTCTTT.

CDR3 amino acids: CATSRDRQMTQFF. As DNA, the CDR3 is TGTGCCACCAGCAGGGACAGGCAGATGACCCAGTTCTTC. This chain joins TRBV15 and TRBJ2-1; TRBD1 matches 7 bases. The V segment lost 3 bases and the J segment 13 bases; nucleotides outside the gene matches: 9. CDR1 is LNHNV and CDR2 is YYDKDF in the germline V gene (reference sequence). This CDR3 has 13 residues.

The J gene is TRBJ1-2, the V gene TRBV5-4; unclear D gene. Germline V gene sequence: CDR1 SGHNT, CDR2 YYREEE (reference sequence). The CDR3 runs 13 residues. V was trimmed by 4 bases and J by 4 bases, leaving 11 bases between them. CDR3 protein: CASSPTELYGYTF. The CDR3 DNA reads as TGTGCCAGCAGCCCCACAGAGCTCTATGGCTACACCTTC.

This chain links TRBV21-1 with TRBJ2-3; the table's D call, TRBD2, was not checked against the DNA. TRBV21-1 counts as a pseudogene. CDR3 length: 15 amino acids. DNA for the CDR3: TGTGCCAGCAGCCGGGAGCCACCTAGCACAGATACGCAGTATTTT. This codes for CASSREPPSTDTQYF.

The DNA of the CDR3 is TGTGCCAGCAGCTTAGGGGCGGGCACTGAAGCTTTCTTT. Protein product: CASSLGAGTEAFF. This chain joins TRBV7-3 and TRBJ1-1; D perhaps matches TRBD1 (5 bases). Trimming removed 2 bases from V and 4 bases from J, with 8 bases in between. The CDR3 is 13 amino acids. CDR1 and CDR2 from the germline V gene are SGHTA and FQGTGA.

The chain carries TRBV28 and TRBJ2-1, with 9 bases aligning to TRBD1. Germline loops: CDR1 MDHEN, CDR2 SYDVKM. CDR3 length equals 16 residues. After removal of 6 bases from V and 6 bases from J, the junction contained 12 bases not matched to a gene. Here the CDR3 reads CASRTPGQGIGNEQFF. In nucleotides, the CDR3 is TGTGCCAGCAGGACACCGGGACAGGGAATTGGCAATGAGCAGTTCTTC.

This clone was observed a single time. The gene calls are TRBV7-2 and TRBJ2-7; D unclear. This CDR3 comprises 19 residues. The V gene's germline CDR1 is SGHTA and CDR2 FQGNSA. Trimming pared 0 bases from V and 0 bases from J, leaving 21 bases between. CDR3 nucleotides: TGTGCCAGCAGCTTAGCCTCAATTTTAGGGCAGACAAGCTCCTACGAGCAGTACTTC. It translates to CASSLASILGQTSSYEQYF.

This chain's CDR3 is CASSQLREDQETQYF. DNA of the CDR3: TGTGCCAGCAGCCAATTACGGGAGGACCAAGAGACCCAGTACTTC. The chain couples TRBV14 to TRBJ2-5, with 7 bases aligning to TRBD2. V trimming: 2 bases; J trimming: 0 bases; junction bases outside the gene matches: 3. CDR1 SGHDN and CDR2 FVKESK come from the germline V gene. This CDR3 has 15 amino acids.

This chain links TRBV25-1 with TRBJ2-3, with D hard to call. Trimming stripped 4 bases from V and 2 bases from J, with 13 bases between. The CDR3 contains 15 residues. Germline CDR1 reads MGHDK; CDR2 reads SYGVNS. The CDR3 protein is CASSATGRSTDTQYF. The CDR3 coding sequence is TGTGCCAGCAGTGCAACGGGCCGTTCCACAGATACGCAGTATTTT.

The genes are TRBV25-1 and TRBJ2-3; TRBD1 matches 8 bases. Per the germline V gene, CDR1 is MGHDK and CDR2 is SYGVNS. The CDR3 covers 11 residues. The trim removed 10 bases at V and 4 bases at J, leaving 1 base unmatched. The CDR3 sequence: CATRGPDTQYF. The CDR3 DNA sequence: TGTGCCACCAGGGGGCCAGATACGCAGTATTTT.

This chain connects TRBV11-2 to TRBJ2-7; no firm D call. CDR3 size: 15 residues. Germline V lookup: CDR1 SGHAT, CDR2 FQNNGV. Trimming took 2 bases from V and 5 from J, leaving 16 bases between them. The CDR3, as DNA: TGTGCCAGCAGCTTAAGCCGGCCCCCGTGGGACGAGCAGTACTTC. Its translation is CASSLSRPPWDEQYF.

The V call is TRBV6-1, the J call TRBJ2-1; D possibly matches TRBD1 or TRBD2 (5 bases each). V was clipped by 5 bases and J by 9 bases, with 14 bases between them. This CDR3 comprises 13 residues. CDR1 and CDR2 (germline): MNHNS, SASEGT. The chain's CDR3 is CASSRERGVEQFF. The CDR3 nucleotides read TGTGCCAGCAGTCGCGAGAGGGGTGTTGAGCAGTTCTTC.

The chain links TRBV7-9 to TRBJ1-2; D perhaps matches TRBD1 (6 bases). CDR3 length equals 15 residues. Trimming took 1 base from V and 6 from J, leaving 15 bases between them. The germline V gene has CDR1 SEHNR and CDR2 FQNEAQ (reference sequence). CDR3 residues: CASSLVRGGSDGYTF. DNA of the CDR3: TGTGCCAGCAGCTTAGTCAGGGGAGGTTCGGATGGCTACACCTTC.

The CDR3 coding sequence is TGTGCCAGCAGCCAGAGGCGAACCACCTACGAGCAGTACTTC. The encoded protein is CASSQRRTTYEQYF. This sequence joins TRBV7-8 and TRBJ2-7; no definite D call. CDR3 size: 14 residues. V shed 5 bases and J shed 2 bases, with 13 bases lying between them. Germline V lookup: CDR1 SGHVS, CDR2 FQNEAQ.